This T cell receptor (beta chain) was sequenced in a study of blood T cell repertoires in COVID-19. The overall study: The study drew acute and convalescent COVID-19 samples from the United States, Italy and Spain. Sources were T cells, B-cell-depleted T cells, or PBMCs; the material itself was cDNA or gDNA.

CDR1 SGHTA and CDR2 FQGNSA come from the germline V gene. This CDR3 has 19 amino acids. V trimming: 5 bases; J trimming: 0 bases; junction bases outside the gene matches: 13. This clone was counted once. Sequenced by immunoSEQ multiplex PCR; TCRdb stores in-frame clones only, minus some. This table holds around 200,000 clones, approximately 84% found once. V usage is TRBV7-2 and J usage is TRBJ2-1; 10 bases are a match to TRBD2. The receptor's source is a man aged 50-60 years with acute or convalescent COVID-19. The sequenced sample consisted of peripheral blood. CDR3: CASSPAIAGGLSSYNEQFF. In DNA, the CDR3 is TGTGCCAGCAGCCCAGCAATAGCGGGAGGACTTAGCTCCTACAATGAGCAGTTCTTC.